The 15 T cell receptor beta chains below were found in one sample sequenced in a study of T cell responses to AZD1222 COVID-19 vaccine. The repertoire was sequenced with immunoSEQ multiplex PCR; TCRdb's copy has only in-frame clones and lacks some. This table holds about 87,000 clones, 90% found once. The specimen comprised peripheral blood, sampled on day 0 of AZD1222 vaccination. The origin of the receptors is an adult in good health.

J is TRBJ2-4 and V is TRBV3-1 (or the pseudogene TRBV3-2); 8 positions match TRBD2. The CDR3 contains 13 residues. Germline-derived CDR1 and CDR2 are LGHDT and YNNKEL (reference sequence). The V gene end was trimmed by 4 bases and the J gene end by 8 bases; junction bases not matched to a gene: 4. CDR3 amino acids: CASSPGGLDIQYF. The CDR3, as DNA: TGTGCCAGCAGCCCGGGGGGGCTGGACATTCAGTACTTC.

The genes are TRBV9 and TRBJ1-6; TRBD1 is a possible D gene (5 bases). CDR1 is SGDLS, CDR2 YYNGEE, per germline. The V end lost 5 bases, the J end lost 7 bases, and 13 bases lay between the germline ends. This CDR3 has 14 amino acids. CDR3 region: CASRAKGVNSPLHF. The CDR3 DNA is TGTGCCAGCAGGGCGAAAGGGGTAAATTCACCCCTCCACTTT.

This chain links TRBV3-1 (or the pseudogene TRBV3-2) with TRBJ1-6; 8 bases are shared with TRBD1. Germline loops: CDR1 LGHDT, CDR2 YNNKEL (reference sequence). The ends lost 2 bases at V and 9 bases at J; junction bases unmatched: 6. CDR3 length equals 15 residues. CDR3 sequence: CASSQNAGGFSPLHF. The CDR3, as DNA: TGTGCCAGCAGCCAAAATGCAGGGGGCTTTTCACCCCTCCACTTT.

The chain links TRBV20-1 to TRBJ1-1; no definite D call. Germline loops: CDR1 DFQATT, CDR2 SNEGSKA (reference sequence). Trimming cost V 3 bases and J 5 bases, with 7 bases left between them. CDR3 length: 11 residues. The CDR3 sequence: CSASSVTEAFF. The CDR3 bases are TGCAGTGCTAGTTCAGTTACTGAAGCTTTCTTT.

V usage is TRBV18 and J usage is TRBJ2-2, with TRBD2 as a possible D gene (5 bases). In germline, CDR1 is KGHSH, CDR2 LQKENI. The CDR3 extends over 16 amino acids. V was pared by 3 bases and J by 5 bases, with 16 bases between. The CDR3 protein is CASSPRGRAKTGELFF. In DNA form, the CDR3 reads TGTGCCAGCTCACCTCGGGGTAGGGCCAAAACCGGGGAGCTGTTTTTT.

The chain links TRBV15 to TRBJ2-1, with 7 positions matching TRBD2. Per the germline V gene, CDR1 is LNHNV and CDR2 is YYDKDF (reference sequence). This CDR3 is built from 13 residues. V trimming: 6 bases; J trimming: 8 bases; junction bases outside the gene matches: 7. The CDR3 is CATRSRGLDEQFF. In DNA, the CDR3 is TGTGCCACCAGGTCGCGGGGGTTGGATGAGCAGTTCTTC.

The J gene is TRBJ1-2, the V gene TRBV28; D remains unclear. CDR3 size: 10 residues. Germline-derived CDR1 and CDR2 are MDHEN and SYDVKM. Trimming cost V 9 bases and J 1 base, with 3 bases left between them. The CDR3 DNA sequence: TGTGCCAGTTATAACTATGGCTACACCTTC. It encodes CASYNYGYTF.

This sequence joins TRBV19 and TRBJ2-7; D not resolved. Trimming took off 3 bases at V and 2 bases at J, with 14 bases between the two ends. The CDR3 consists of 15 residues. Per the germline V gene, CDR1 is LNHDA and CDR2 is SQIVND (reference sequence). CDR3 amino acids: CASSISRIRAYEQYF. The CDR3 coding sequence is TGTGCCAGTAGTATTTCCAGGATCAGAGCCTACGAGCAGTACTTC.

V is TRBV19 and J is TRBJ2-7, with 9 bases that match TRBD1. The CDR3 is made up of 15 amino acids. J was trimmed by 4 bases and V by 1 base; bases with no gene match: 5. Per germline, CDR1 LNHDA and CDR2 SQIVND (reference sequence). The CDR3 nucleotides are TGTGCCAGTAGTATAGTGGGGACAGGGTTGTACGAGCAGTACTTC. Amino acid sequence: CASSIVGTGLYEQYF.

The chain couples TRBV21-1 to TRBJ1-4. TRBV21-1 is noted as a pseudogene. The CDR3 runs 15 residues. The DNA of the CDR3 is TGTGCCAGCAGCACGTTAGGAGCAACTAATGAAAAACTGTTTTTT. Its protein is CASSTLGATNEKLFF.

This chain joins TRBV7-3 and TRBJ1-1; TRBD1 agrees at 11 bases. Germline CDR1 and CDR2: SGHTA and FQGTGA. The ends lost 4 bases at V and 4 bases at J; junction bases unmatched: 5. CDR3 length: 15 amino acids. In DNA, the CDR3 is TGTGCCAGCAGCTCCCTGGGACAGGGGGGCACTGAAGCTTTCTTT. The encoded protein is CASSSLGQGGTEAFF.

The chain combines TRBV11-2 with TRBJ2-3; D unresolved. Germline V lookup: CDR1 SGHAT, CDR2 FQNNGV. The V gene lost 4 bases and the J gene lost 7 bases, with 12 bases spanning the gap. CDR3 length: 13 residues. CDR3 DNA sequence: TGTGCCAGCAGCTCCACGGCCGTAAATACGCAGTATTTT. Translation gives CASSSTAVNTQYF.

The rearrangement joins TRBV5-8 to TRBJ1-3, with D uncertain. V was clipped by 5 bases and J by 0 bases, with 18 bases between them. This CDR3 has 17 residues. CDR1 is SGHTS and CDR2 is YDEGEE in the germline V gene. CDR3 amino acids: CASSPLLMVHSGNTIYF. The CDR3 bases are TGTGCCAGCAGTCCTCTCCTCATGGTTCACTCTGGAAACACCATATATTTT.

This chain links TRBV2 with TRBJ1-6, with 12 bases aligning to TRBD1. Germline CDR1 and CDR2: SNHLY and FYNNEI. V gave up 6 bases and J gave up 7 bases; unmatched junction bases: 13. The CDR3 has 18 amino acids. The CDR3 DNA reads TGTGCCAGCAGCGCCCGGGGGGGACAGGGGGCTGGAAATTCACCCCTCCACTTT. This encodes CASSARGGQGAGNSPLHF.

J is TRBJ1-1 and V is TRBV19, with 7 positions matching TRBD1. In germline, CDR1 is LNHDA, CDR2 SQIVND (reference sequence). With V trimmed by 6 bases and J by 4 bases, 8 bases remained unmatched. The CDR3 extends over 14 amino acids. CDR3 in DNA: TGTGCCAGTAGCATTATACAGGGGTCCACTGAAGCTTTCTTT. This codes for CASSIIQGSTEAFF.